Listed below are T cell receptor beta chains from one sample, sequenced in a study of CD8+ T cells in alopecia areata. Only in-frame clones appear in the TCRdb table, and some are missing; sequencing was by immunoSEQ multiplex PCR. This table holds 110,000 or so clones, 58% found once. Sample: NKG2D-low CD8+ T cells sorted from blood. These receptors came from a human donor with alopecia areata. The CDR3 runs from the conserved cysteine through the conserved F or W. A D gene is named only where the DNA matches it firmly. The size entry is marked missing in some rows and otherwise reads once, few, many or a size class.

abundance	v_gene	d_gene	j_gene	CDR3aa	CDR3nt
NA	TRBV4-1	TRBD2	TRBJ2-1	CASSQDDPLAGGYNEQFF	TGCGCCAGCAGCCAAGACGACCCTTTAGCGGGAGGGTACAATGAGCAGTTCTTC
NA	TRBV4-1	TRBD1	TRBJ2-6	CASSPGQAGSGANVLTF	TGCGCCAGCAGCCCCGGACAGGCCGGCTCTGGGGCCAACGTCCTGACTTTC
NA	TRBV6-5	TRBD2	TRBJ2-7	CASSYGGGSRNEQYF	TGTGCCAGCAGTTACGGTGGCGGGAGTAGAAACGAGCAGTACTTC
NA	TRBV9	TRBD2	TRBJ2-1	CASSFPDGRDEQFF	TGTGCCAGCAGCTTCCCGGACGGGAGGGATGAGCAGTTCTTC
few	TRBV28	NA	TRBJ2-7	CASSINSYEQYF	TGTGCCAGCAGTATCAACAGCTACGAGCAGTACTTC
once	TRBV27	NA	TRBJ2-1	CASSPSFYNEQFF	TGTGCCAGCAGTCCTTCTTTCTACAATGAGCAGTTCTTC
few	TRBV6-5	NA	TRBJ2-3	CASSYGGAATQYF	TGTGCCAGCAGTTACGGGGGGGCTGCTACGCAGTATTTT
few	TRBV29-1	TRBD2	TRBJ2-1	CSVVFPSGRLSYNEQFF	TGCAGCGTTGTTTTCCCTAGCGGGAGGCTCTCCTACAATGAGCAGTTCTTC
NA	TRBV27	NA	TRBJ2-1	CATFGVGSYNEQFF	TGTGCCACCTTCGGGGTAGGTTCCTACAATGAGCAGTTCTTC
NA	TRBV28	TRBD2	TRBJ2-7	CASRQTSGRVYEQYF	TGTGCCAGCAGACAAACTAGCGGGAGAGTCTACGAGCAGTACTTC
NA	TRBV5-1	NA	TRBJ2-2	CASSLTGGKDTGELFF	TGCGCCAGCAGTCTCACCGGGGGTAAAGACACCGGGGAGCTGTTTTTT
few	TRBV28	TRBD1	TRBJ1-4	CATLPTGAEKLFF	TGTGCCACCCTACCGACAGGGGCAGAAAAACTGTTTTTT
NA	TRBV5-1	NA	TRBJ2-7	CASSLGGFEQYF	TGCGCCAGCAGCTTGGGTGGCTTCGAGCAGTACTTC
NA	TRBV7-9	NA	TRBJ1-1	CASSLLQRTNTEAFF	TGTGCCAGCAGCTTATTGCAGCGGACGAACACTGAAGCTTTCTTT
NA	TRBV6-1	NA	TRBJ1-2	CASSPFGYTF	TGTGCCAGCAGCCCATTTGGCTACACCTTC
few	TRBV6-5	NA	TRBJ2-2	CASSYQPGSNTGELFF	TGTGCCAGCAGTTACCAGCCGGGATCGAACACCGGGGAGCTGTTTTTT
NA	TRBV28	NA	TRBJ1-1	CASMGPYTEAFF	TGTGCTAGCATGGGCCCTTACACTGAAGCTTTCTTT
NA	TRBV30	NA	TRBJ2-3	CAWSSVGIDTQYF	TGTGCCTGGAGTTCGGTGGGAATAGATACGCAGTATTTT
NA	TRBV11-2	NA	TRBJ2-3	CASSPYVSHSDTQYF	TGTGCCAGCTCTCCCTATGTGTCGCACTCAGATACGCAGTATTTT
NA	TRBV2	NA	TRBJ2-1	CASSDSIELVDNEQFF	TGTGCCAGCAGTGATTCTATCGAGCTAGTTGACAATGAGCAGTTCTTC
once	TRBV28	NA	TRBJ2-7	CASRPGYSSYEQYF	TGTGCCAGCAGACCGGGGTATAGCTCCTACGAGCAGTACTTC
once	TRBV5-1	NA	TRBJ2-3	CASSFVGNTDTQYF	TGCGCCAGCAGCTTTGTCGGGAACACAGATACGCAGTATTTT
NA	TRBV19	NA	TRBJ2-7	CASSIGYEQYF	TGTGCCAGTAGTATTGGTTACGAGCAGTACTTC
NA	TRBV2	NA	TRBJ2-1	CASSPAYEQFF	TGTGCCAGCAGCCCGGCCTATGAGCAGTTCTTC
NA	TRBV27	TRBD2	TRBJ2-1	CASSLSTLAGGGREQFF	TGTGCCAGCAGTTTATCGACCTTAGCGGGAGGAGGACGGGAGCAGTTCTTC
NA	TRBV27	NA	TRBJ2-1	CASSLSGNPYNEQFF	TGTGCCAGCAGTTTATCAGGTAACCCCTACAATGAGCAGTTCTTC
few	TRBV5-1	NA	TRBJ1-2	CASSSWTAHSEGYTF	TGCGCCAGCAGCTCTTGGACAGCCCATTCGGAAGGCTACACCTTC
NA	TRBV7-9	NA	TRBJ2-5	CASSGGRQETQYF	TGTGCCAGCAGCGGTGGGCGGCAAGAGACCCAGTACTTC
NA	TRBV7-8	NA	TRBJ1-5	CASSPGPPDFNQPQHF	TGTGCCAGCAGCCCAGGGCCCCCGGACTTCAATCAGCCCCAGCATTTT
once	TRBV29-1	NA	TRBJ2-6	CSVYSGQEGSGANVLTF	TGCAGCGTTTATTCCGGACAGGAGGGCTCTGGGGCCAACGTCCTGACTTTC
once	TRBV2	TRBD2	TRBJ2-3	CASIAGLAGGDTQYF	TGTGCCAGCATCGCGGGACTAGCGGGAGGGGATACGCAGTATTTT
NA	TRBV12-2	NA	TRBJ2-7	CASRFGVGGSTRRSTYEQYF	TGTGCAAGTCGCTTCGGGGTGGGGGGATCCACCCGCAGATCCACCTACGAGCAGTACTTC
NA	TRBV7-8	NA	TRBJ2-1	CASSFSYLYNEQFF	TGTGCCAGCAGCTTTAGCTACCTGTACAATGAGCAGTTCTTC
NA	TRBV14	NA	TRBJ2-7	CASSRYKVGEQYF	TGTGCCAGCAGCCGTTACAAAGTCGGCGAGCAGTACTTC
once	TRBV27	TRBD1	TRBJ1-1	CASSFGTGLVEAFF	TGTGCCAGCAGTTTCGGGACAGGGCTGGTTGAAGCTTTCTTT
NA	TRBV14	NA	TRBJ2-6	CASSHLGSGANVLTF	TGTGCCAGCAGCCACCTTGGCTCTGGGGCCAACGTCCTGACTTTC
NA	TRBV19	NA	TRBJ1-1	CASSMGPGGYTEAFF	TGTGCCAGTAGTATGGGACCGGGGGGCTACACTGAAGCTTTCTTT
few	TRBV9	NA	TRBJ2-5	CASSEGDGSVETQYF	TGTGCCAGCAGCGAGGGGGACGGGAGCGTGGAGACCCAGTACTTC
NA	TRBV27	NA	TRBJ1-5	CASGDSYGNNQPQHF	TGTGCCAGCGGTGACAGTTACGGTAACAATCAGCCCCAGCATTTT
NA	TRBV27	NA	TRBJ2-1	CASRQGYNEQFF	TGTGCCAGCAGGCAGGGTTACAATGAGCAGTTCTTC
NA	TRBV6-5	TRBD1	TRBJ2-7	CASRTGQGAYEQYF	TGTGCCAGTAGAACGGGTCAGGGGGCCTACGAGCAGTACTTC
few	TRBV7-9	NA	TRBJ2-2	CASSQAPGELFF	TGTGCCAGCTCGCAGGCCCCCGGGGAGCTGTTTTTT
NA	TRBV5-6	NA	TRBJ2-7	CASSFGNQYEQYF	TGTGCCAGCAGCTTTGGGAACCAATACGAGCAGTACTTC
NA	TRBV29-1	NA	TRBJ1-2	CSVEAGSAYGYTF	TGCAGCGTTGAGGCAGGGAGCGCCTATGGCTACACCTTC
NA	TRBV6-5	TRBD1	TRBJ2-7	CASSAPGQGYEQYF	TGTGCCAGCAGTGCCCCGGGACAGGGTTACGAGCAGTACTTC
few	TRBV7-9	NA	TRBJ1-5	CASSTSYEPQHF	TGTGCCAGCAGCACGAGCTATGAGCCCCAGCATTTT
few	TRBV27	TRBD2	TRBJ2-7	CASRRAGAYEQYF	TGTGCCAGCAGGAGGGCGGGAGCCTACGAGCAGTACTTC
NA	TRBV6-1	TRBD1	TRBJ2-7	CASSPGQGAYEQYF	TGTGCCAGCAGTCCGGGACAGGGAGCCTACGAGCAGTACTTC
few	TRBV11-2	TRBD1	TRBJ2-1	CASSLRGSSYNEQFF	TGTGCCAGCAGCCTCAGGGGGAGCTCCTACAATGAGCAGTTCTTC
NA	TRBV27	TRBD2	TRBJ2-7	CASSYGTSGSYEQYF	TGTGCCAGCAGTTATGGGACTAGCGGTTCCTACGAGCAGTACTTC
NA	TRBV6-6	NA	TRBJ2-2	CASSYIRNTGELFF	TGTGCCAGCAGTTACATCAGGAACACCGGGGAGCTGTTTTTT
NA	TRBV7-9	NA	TRBJ1-1	CASSKTGSPEAFF	TGTGCCAGCAGCAAAACAGGGAGCCCTGAAGCTTTCTTT
NA	TRBV13	TRBD1	TRBJ1-1	CASSGDSHTEAFF	TGTGCCAGCAGCGGGGACAGCCACACTGAAGCTTTCTTT
NA	TRBV27	NA	TRBJ2-1	CASSFVSPGGEQFF	TGTGCCAGCAGTTTCGTAAGCCCCGGAGGGGAGCAGTTCTTC
NA	TRBV7-9	NA	TRBJ2-3	CASSSWSDTQYF	TGTGCCAGCAGCTCCTGGAGCGATACGCAGTATTTT
NA	TRBV7-9	NA	TRBJ1-1	CASSLLNTEAFF	TGTGCCAGCAGCTTACTGAACACTGAAGCTTTCTTT
NA	TRBV7-2	TRBD2	TRBJ2-7	CASSLAGAVGEQYF	TGTGCCAGCAGCTTGGCGGGAGCAGTAGGCGAGCAGTACTTC